This TCR beta chain is from a study of blood T cells in healthy people across ages. For the study at large: About one barcoded TCR beta cDNA was captured per two T cells. General study points: Whereas aged donors had fewer naive CD4+ cells, long-lived donors had more of them and higher diversity.

With a J-beta primer mix and a sample-barcoded 5' primer, a second PCR ran about 6 to 11 cycles. Template switching added a 12-random-nucleotide identifier to every cDNA molecule. TCRdb analysed the 5' RACE reads with MiXCR anew, one entry per CDR3 protein. Of roughly 1.6 million distinct CDR3 sequences listed, approximately 32% are singletons. The CDR3 has 19 amino acids. Germline assignment: CDR1 SGHDT and CDR2 YYEEEE. V lost 4 bases and J lost 4, with 27 bases in between. Comment on this clonotype: Its specificity is unknown.

The sequence was collected from a woman in her 30s in good health. The chain combines TRBV5-6 with TRBJ2-1; the D gene is possibly TRBD2 (5 bases). The specimen sequenced was blood. The CDR3 protein is CASSVERPGSKTPYNEQFF. The DNA of the CDR3 is TGTGCCAGCAGCGTCGAGAGGCCGGGGTCAAAAACTCCATACAATGAGCAGTTCTTC.